This T cell receptor beta chain appears in the sequencing data of a study of CD8+CD57+ T cells in acquired aplastic anemia. TCR beta VDJ and CDR3 were profiled, and genomic DNA was the template. TCRdb fed the reads into MiXCR, producing one record per CDR3 protein. This table holds 150,000 to 200,000 distinct CDR3 sequences, 70% to 75% found once. Patients included in sequencing had previously demonstrated CD8+CD57+ cell expansion by flow cytometry. The CDR3 is made up of 14 amino acids. Trimming pared 3 bases from V and 3 bases from J, leaving 9 bases between. CDR1 and CDR2 (germline): LNHDA, SQIVND (reference sequence).

This sequence joins TRBV19 and TRBJ1-5; D is unclear. The source is a human donor with aplastic anemia. Sequencing input: sorted CD4+, CD8+, or CD8+CD57+ T cells (not recorded which) from PBMCs. The DNA of the CDR3 is TGTGCCAGTAGTATGGATAGGGTCAATCAGCCCCAGCATTTT. It translates to CASSMDRVNQPQHF.